The 18 T cell receptor beta chains presented below share a single source sample, sequenced in a study of blood T cell repertoires in COVID-19. Sequencing used immunoSEQ multiplex PCR; TCRdb keeps in-frame clones, though not all of them. The data contain about 190,000 clones, about 88% of them singletons. Sequencing was done on a sample of PBMCs or T cells enriched from blood (not recorded which). The receptor source for this set is a woman aged 35 to 49 in a cohort exposed to, infected with or recovered from COVID-19 (not recorded which).

The chain recombines TRBV4-3 with TRBJ2-3; 10 bases map to TRBD2. V gave up 2 bases and J gave up 1 base; unmatched junction bases: 3. This CDR3 contains 16 residues. The germline CDR1 and CDR2 sequences are LGHNA and YSLEER. The CDR3 region is CASSQWLAGGTDTQYF. The DNA for the CDR3 is TGCGCCAGCAGCCAATGGCTAGCGGGAGGCACAGATACGCAGTATTTT.

V is TRBV9 and J is TRBJ1-3; possibly TRBD1 for D (5 bases). The V gene's germline CDR1 is SGDLS and CDR2 YYNGEE. Trimming removed 0 bases from V and 5 bases from J, with 12 bases in between. The CDR3 length is 15 residues. The DNA of the CDR3 is TGTGCCAGCAGCGTAGACGGGGGGGAGCGAAACACCATATATTTT. Translation: CASSVDGGERNTIYF. The complete variable domain, with remaining parts taken from reference TRBV9 and TRBJ1-3, reads DSGVTQTPKHLITATGQRVTLRCSPRSGDLSVYWYQQSLDQGLQFLIQYYNGEERAKGNILERFSAQQFPDLHSELNLSSLELGDSALYFCASSVDGGERNTIYFGEGSWLTVV.

Here the CDR3 reads CASSPSRGGTDTQYF. The CDR3 region has the DNA TGTGCCAGCAGCCCGTCCCGGGGGGGCACAGATACGCAGTATTTT. The V call is TRBV13, the J call TRBJ2-3, with 7 bases fitting TRBD2. This CDR3 spans 15 amino acids. Losses at the gene ends were 5 bases for V and 1 base for J; bases not matched to a gene: 6. CDR1 PRHDT and CDR2 FYEKMQ come from the germline V gene (reference sequence). The complete variable domain, with remaining parts taken from reference TRBV13 and TRBJ2-3, reads AAGVIQSPRHLIKEKRETATLKCYPIPRHDTVYWYQQGPGQDPQFLISFYEKMQSDKGSIPDRFSAQQFSDYHSELNMSSLELGDSALYFCASSPSRGGTDTQYFGPGTRLTVL.

The chain is built from TRBV9 and TRBJ1-2, with 7 bases matching TRBD1. V lost 2 bases to trimming and J lost 5 bases; unmatched junction nucleotides: 9. This CDR3 has 15 residues. Germline CDR1 and CDR2: SGDLS and YYNGEE. The CDR3 here is CASSVGDSSSYGYTF. The CDR3 region has the DNA TGTGCCAGCAGCGTCGGGGACAGTTCAAGTTATGGCTACACCTTC.

This sequence joins TRBV27 and TRBJ1-1; the D is unclear. Germline lookup yields CDR1 MNHEY and CDR2 SMNVEV (reference sequence). The V end lost 5 bases, the J end lost 3 bases, and 10 bases lay between the germline ends. CDR3 size: 13 residues. CDR3 DNA sequence: TGTGCCAGCAGTCTAGGGAGATACACTGAAGCTTTCTTT. Its translation is CASSLGRYTEAFF.

The chain employs TRBV7-2 and TRBJ1-5; TRBD1 matches 8 bases. This CDR3 region has 15 residues. Germline CDR1 reads SGHTA; CDR2 reads FQGNSA. Trimming at V came to 6 bases and at J to 0 bases, leaving 4 bases not matched to a gene. The CDR3 nucleotides are TGTGCCAGCAGTCCTACAGGGGGTAGCAATCAGCCCCAGCATTTT. It encodes CASSPTGGSNQPQHF. Variable domain in full (rest from reference TRBV7-2 and TRBJ1-5): GAGVSQSPSNKVTEKGKDVELRCDPISGHTALYWYRQSLGQGLEFLIYFQGNSAPDKSGLPSDRFSAERTGGSVSTLTIQRTQQEDSAVYLCASSPTGGSNQPQHFGDGTRLSIL.

The chain couples TRBV9 to TRBJ2-2; D may be TRBD1 (5 bases). The CDR3 runs to 14 residues. V lost 6 bases and J 6 bases, leaving 15 bases between the germline ends. Per the germline V gene, CDR1 is SGDLS and CDR2 is YYNGEE. The CDR3 loop reads CASTSSGIPGELFF. In DNA, the CDR3 is TGTGCCAGCACCTCTTCAGGGATCCCCGGGGAGCTGTTTTTT.

The chain is built from TRBV28 and TRBJ2-1, with D tentatively TRBD1 (6 bases). Per germline, CDR1 MDHEN and CDR2 SYDVKM. V lost 7 bases and J lost 2, with 15 bases in between. This CDR3 comprises 15 residues. The CDR3 is CASTSTRDTYNEQFF. For the CDR3, the DNA is TGTGCCAGCACCTCTACGAGGGACACCTACAATGAGCAGTTCTTC.

This chain connects TRBV7-8 to TRBJ2-3; 9 bases fit TRBD2. This CDR3 spans 18 amino acids. V gave up 4 bases and J gave up 0 bases; unmatched junction bases: 11. The germline V gene encodes CDR1 SGHVS and CDR2 FQNEAQ. CDR3 in DNA: TGTGCCAGCAGCTGGCCGGGAGCGGGGGGTGCTAGCACAGATACGCAGTATTTT. Translation: CASSWPGAGGASTDTQYF.

The V call is TRBV24-1, the J call TRBJ1-3, with 7 bases fitting TRBD1. The ends lost 4 bases at V and 4 bases at J; junction bases unmatched: 3. CDR3 length: 14 amino acids. Germline V gene data show CDR1 as KGHDR and CDR2 as SFDVKD. The CDR3 spells CATSDPDRGNTIYF. CDR3 nucleotides: TGTGCCACCAGTGACCCGGACAGGGGAAACACCATATATTTT.

In DNA, the CDR3 is TGTGCCAGCAGCAAGGAGAGACGGGGCTCCGGGACAGATAACACTGAAGCTTTCTTT. This gives the protein CASSKERRGSGTDNTEAFF. V usage is TRBV21-1 and J usage is TRBJ1-1; TRBD1 was called by the table and not checked on the DNA. TRBV21-1 is termed a pseudogene. This CDR3 spans 19 amino acids.

J is TRBJ2-5 and V is TRBV4-3, with 9 bases aligning to TRBD1. The CDR3 has 15 amino acids. V gave up 4 bases and J gave up 3 bases; unmatched junction bases: 6. The germline CDR1 and CDR2 sequences are LGHNA and YSLEER. CDR3 in DNA: TGCGCCAGCAGCCGTCACAGGGGGCTGGAAGAGACCCAGTACTTC. Its protein product is CASSRHRGLEETQYF.

The chain uses TRBV7-2 and TRBJ2-7, with a possible D match to TRBD1 (6 bases). CDR1 SGHTA and CDR2 FQGNSA come from the germline V gene. The length of the CDR3 is 14 residues. With 5 bases removed from V and 2 bases from J, the gap between germline ends came to 13 bases. CDR3 sequence: CASSKTGTPYEQYF. The CDR3 DNA sequence: TGTGCCAGCAGCAAGACTGGGACACCCTACGAGCAGTACTTC.

This chain joins TRBV3-1 (or the pseudogene TRBV3-2) and TRBJ2-5; 7 bases are shared with TRBD2. The germline V gene has CDR1 LGHDT and CDR2 YNNKEL (reference sequence). V trimming: 2 bases; J trimming: 4 bases; junction bases outside the gene matches: 4. The length of the CDR3 is 14 residues. CDR3 sequence: CASSQPGGPETQYF. CDR3 sequence (DNA): TGTGCCAGCAGCCAACCGGGGGGTCCAGAGACCCAGTACTTC.

The chain is built from TRBV13 and TRBJ1-1; no definite D call. Trimming took off 5 bases at V and 5 bases at J, with 9 bases between the two ends. Germline CDR1 is PRHDT and CDR2 is FYEKMQ (reference sequence). The CDR3 loop spans 12 amino acids. The CDR3 DNA reads as TGTGCCAGCAGCCCGGGAGTGACTGAAGCTTTCTTT. This sequence encodes CASSPGVTEAFF.

The chain links TRBV27 to TRBJ1-5; 8 bases are shared with TRBD1. After removal of 5 bases from V and 2 bases from J, the junction contained 11 bases not matched to a gene. This CDR3 is built from 17 residues. Germline V gene lookup returns CDR1 MNHEY and CDR2 SMNVEV (reference sequence). The CDR3 DNA is TGTGCCAGCAGTCCGAGCCCACAGGGGGATGGCAATCAGCCCCAGCATTTT. Translated: CASSPSPQGDGNQPQHF.

The rearrangement uses TRBV30 and TRBJ1-6; no clear D gene. Germline V gene lookup returns CDR1 GTSNPN and CDR2 SVGIG (reference sequence). V was shortened by 4 bases and J by 13 bases, with 23 bases between the two germline ends. This CDR3 contains 15 residues. CDR3 in DNA: TGTGCCTGGACCGCCTCTTCAAGGGAGTATAATCCCCTCCACTTT. It codes for CAWTASSREYNPLHF.

This chain connects TRBV11-3 to TRBJ2-2; TRBD1 matches at 9 bases. The J segment lost 3 bases and the V segment lost 5 bases, leaving 13 bases of the junction unmatched. The CDR3 has 18 amino acids. Per the germline V gene, CDR1 is SGHNT and CDR2 is YENEEA. The CDR3 nucleotides read TGTGCCAGCAGCCATTTTCGGGGTGACAGGGGGGACACCGGGGAGCTGTTTTTT. Translating gives CASSHFRGDRGDTGELFF.